Here is one T cell receptor (beta chain) with its context. No cognate antigen has been identified for it. The germline V gene (reference sequence) supplies CDR1 SEHNR and CDR2 FQNEAQ. The CDR3 numbers 14 residues from cysteine through phenylalanine. Just CDR3 DNA is preserved here, 42 bases in frame from base 1. V loses 5 bases at its end and J loses 4 bases; junction bases beyond the gene matches: 6. The library was generated by the immunoSEQ multiplex PCR assay. For the multiplex PCR, a mixture combining 60 forward primers for TCR Vbeta segments and 13 reverse primers for TCR Jbeta segments was used. A multiplex PCR assay on genomic DNA amplified the CDR3 region of rearranged TCR beta genes. The Illumina HiSeq System was used to sequence the amplified TCR beta libraries as 87-base-pair reads. The paper's data handling went like this. A later analysis counted about 76 million unique TCR beta chains across the 550 to 800 repertoires, and around 9.9 million of these chains were shared by at least two donors. Raw reads were error-corrected and collapsed into unique sequences by a nearest-neighbor algorithm in which closely related sequences were merged to remove PCR and sequencing errors. V, D and J gene segments were assigned by aligning CDR3 sequences to IMGT reference sequences. For a sequence to be retained, a match of at least six nucleotides was required to both a V gene segment and a J gene segment. A rearrangement counted as productive if the CDR3 had no stop codons and remained in frame with V and J, and every other rearrangement counted as non-productive. Following IMGT convention, CDR3 was defined as the stretch from the second conserved V-encoded cysteine up to the conserved J-encoded phenylalanine. The earlier analysis of about 570 of the donors excluded any sequence lacking an unambiguous match to a single V gene segment. An earlier analysis of several hundred of the donors classified V segments as functional when productive rearrangements were above 56.7% and as segregating when the standard deviation between donors was above 5%. A statistical classification framework was built to diagnose cytomegalovirus status from the catalog of TCR beta chain sequences. In a later analysis, V and J genes were assigned by comparing TCR nucleotide sequences against IMGT/GENE-DB human TR gene sequences. The TCRdist pipeline was used in a later analysis to assign CDR3 sequences and most-parsimonious VDJ recombination scenarios. In a later analysis, every TCR beta chain was defined by the combination of its CDR3 amino acid sequence and its V-gene family, and reads without a unique V-gene family were dropped. In a later analysis, fewer than 600 highly shared, low-generation-probability nucleotide sequences were removed to address suspected cross-contamination and a sequencing artifact. In a later analysis, a clonal expansion index was calculated for each public chain from normalized within-repertoire ranks of inferred template counts. In a later analysis, generation probabilities were computed using a VDJ recombination model fitted to out-of-frame rearrangements, and the results were checked against IGoR. In a later analysis, hypergeometric tests were used to score TCR-TCR, TCR-HLA and TCR-CMV co-occurrence, with a repertoire-size bias correction applied to TCR pairs. False discovery rates were estimated in a later analysis by permuting HLA or CMV assignments 20 times. In a later analysis, co-occurring TCRs were grouped using DBSCAN, with TCRdist sequence similarity added in when clustering inside HLA-allele-positive subsets. Repertoires with fewer than 30,000 or more than 120,000 public chains, plus five repertoires with anomalous nucleotide sharing, were excluded from co-occurrence clustering. As stored in TCRdb, this immuneACCESS dataset retains in-frame rearrangements with V and J assigned. A fraction of the clones does not appear; measured against another copy, unresolved V genes explain less than half of the discrepancy, and the remainder lacks a known reason. V and J calls and clone size are copied from that table; D and trimming were computed from the DNA. The sample table includes some 150,000 clones. Roughly 2.6% of the sample is held by the ten biggest clonotypes.

This sample was taken from a study of cytomegalovirus exposure and HLA in healthy donors (dated by TCRdb to between 2016 and 2019). In terms of the full investigation: According to an earlier analysis of 587 of the donors, about 179 million T cells yielded 117 million unique TCR beta sequences and about 300 Gb of sequence data. Roughly 300 gigabases of sequencing data and approximately 85 million unique TCR sequences were included in an early release covering over 600 HLA-typed donors. Among the roughly 410 genotyped donors, around 81% belonged to the genetic ancestry cluster associated with self-reported Caucasian donors. The study aimed to test whether signatures of past pathogen exposure could be identified by cataloging public T cell receptors. The study profiled the T cell repertoires of about 640 subjects by immunosequencing and related them to cytomegalovirus serostatus. In addition to the first cohort of roughly 670 subjects, a separate validation cohort of 130 or so different subjects was used. To predict cytomegalovirus infection status, the study combined high-throughput TCR immunosequencing, statistical association of individual TCRs with disease status, and machine learning. A later analysis re-examined previously published TCR beta repertoires from more than 600 donors and added high-resolution HLA genotyping to investigate patterns of TCR occurrence. The later analysis used no new phenotypic data to find candidate immune exposures, relying instead on TCR beta sequences and their occurrence across donors. An earlier analysis of approximately 580 of the donors used high-throughput TCR beta sequencing to judge whether each TCR beta V gene segment behaved as functional or pseudogenic. Donor age, sex, ethnicity and CMV serostatus were compiled alongside the repertoire data. Genome-wide SNP genotypes for about 65% of the roughly 670 donors were used in a later genetic analysis, which treated that subset as a discovery cohort. Every repertoire in the discovery cohort had been generated on one and the same sequencing platform. HLA typing included class I and class II loci at four-digit resolution. Typing coverage differed by locus: A, B, C, DRB1 and DQB1 were typed in roughly 629-640 donors, DQA1 in about 500, DPA1 in approximately 600, and DPB1 in about 450. Because of strong linkage in the cohort, roughly five DR-DQ haplotypes were treated as single units for association and clustering. On average, around 240,000 unique TCR beta nucleotide sequences were sequenced per donor among 398 genotyped donors of the cohort, with about 17% of those sequences being non-productive.

The cohort consisted of 600 or so healthy bone marrow donors. Cohort members were all nominally healthy when sampled, although unrecorded immune exposures were likely present. The donor was CMV seronegative and belonged to the group of over 350 seronegative cohort members. A peripheral blood sample was provided by each donor, and peripheral blood mononuclear cells were used for TCR beta sequencing. Genomic DNA was extracted from the blood cell samples with the Qiagen DNeasy Blood Extraction Kit. Results and caveats for the whole study, not just this receptor: Because some donors lacked HLA typing at each locus, the association tests relied only on the typed subset. A later analysis associated 15,000 to 20,000 TCR beta sequences with specific HLA alleles at a false discovery rate of 0.05. Cytomegalovirus status was reported to be diagnosed by the classifier with high specificity and sensitivity in both the original and validation cohorts. Because counts were too low, roughly 17 rarely observed V segments, including chromosome 9 orphons, were left out of the earlier analysis of about 500 of the donors. In this cohort, only TCR beta chains were sequenced, and detectable features were limited by the absence of alpha or paired-chain data. It was suggested by the authors that the approach could potentially be generalized to other disease states and immunological phenotypes. A further reported finding was that TCR beta sequences accurately predicted the HLA-A and HLA-B alleles for most subjects in the first cohort. Broadly in line with IMGT annotations, most TCR beta V segments showed up in productive rearrangements about 87% or about 30% of the time in an earlier analysis of several hundred of the donors. Assigning TCR associations to individual alleles was difficult when HLA alleles, especially DR and DQ, strongly co-occurred. In a later analysis, HLA-associated TCR beta chains were found to be more clonally expanded and to have lower generation probabilities than equally common non-associated chains. Compared with the approximately 700-donor mean, donors in an Asian-associated ancestry cluster had fewer N-insertions in productive TCRs, according to a later genetic analysis. Most TCR sequences were observed very rarely across donors, whereas some public TCRs were present in many individuals. A total of fewer than 200 TCR beta chains were listed by the study as associated with cytomegalovirus. Linkage disequilibrium might explain the correlated functional status among segregating V segments, but an unknown experimental factor could not be excluded. The only immune exposure information available for the cohort was CMV serostatus. The 87-base-pair reads could not distinguish some IMGT-functional V segments, including TRBV6-2 and TRBV6-3, so those segments were excluded. A cluster of highly shared sequence variants was judged likely to represent a technical artifact of the sequencing pipeline. A later analysis found that most CMV-associated TCR beta chains appeared HLA-restricted, with HLA associations seemingly driven largely by CMV exposure. In a later analysis, the rate of TCR association differed among HLA loci, with DRB1 alleles having the most associated TCRs and HLA-C alleles having the fewest. In vitro tests confirmed that a few of the cytomegalovirus-associated TCR beta chains recognize cytomegalovirus antigens. An association between a missense DCLRE1C variant and V-gene and J-gene trimming of TCR beta chains was found in a later genetic analysis and replicated in an independent cohort. Sequencing depth was assumed to be roughly uniform across donors in the presence/absence analyses, though that assumption may not hold. Several of the top co-occurrence clusters appeared to be linked to parvovirus B19, influenza, CMV and Epstein-Barr virus, according to a later analysis.

Sample: PBMCs. This TCR was sampled from a man aged 35 to 55 in good health and CMV-seronegative. This chain joins TRBV7-9 to TRBJ1-2; the junction holds 8 bases that match TRBD1. The CDR3 in this case is CASSPDRVSYGYTF. In nucleotides, the sequence is TGTGCCAGCAGCCCGGACAGGGTTAGCTATGGCTACACCTTC.